These T cell receptor beta chains were read from a single sample in a study of blood T cell repertoires in COVID-19. Data came from immunoSEQ multiplex PCR; TCRdb stores just in-frame clones and leaves some out. The sample has over 150,000 clones, around nine tenths seen once; the top ten hold nearly 0.55%. The specimen was peripheral blood. The source is a man aged 50-59 years with acute or convalescent COVID-19. The CDR3 runs from the conserved cysteine through the conserved F or W. A D gene is named only where the DNA matches it firmly. Clone size is stated in some rows and not others, as once, few, many or a class when expanded.

clone_size: -
d_call: -
v_call: TRBV5-1
j_call: TRBJ2-6
cdr3_nt: TGCGCCAGCAGCTCCCCCTCCGGAGGGACCGACCCTGGGGCCAACGTCCTGACTTTC
cdr3_aa: CASSSPSGGTDPGANVLTF

clone_size: -
d_call: -
v_call: TRBV27
j_call: TRBJ1-5
cdr3_nt: TGTGCCAGCAGTCCGGGGTTCGGCAATCAGCCCCAGCATTTT
cdr3_aa: CASSPGFGNQPQHF

clone_size: once
d_call: -
v_call: TRBV10-3
j_call: TRBJ2-7
cdr3_nt: TGTGCCACCCGTGCGGATTACGAGCAGTACTTC
cdr3_aa: CATRADYEQYF

clone_size: -
d_call: TRBD1
v_call: TRBV10-3
j_call: TRBJ1-4
cdr3_nt: TGTGCCATCAGTGGGACAGGGGTGGAGAGTGAAAAACTGTTTTTT
cdr3_aa: CAISGTGVESEKLFF

clone_size: -
d_call: -
v_call: TRBV24-1
j_call: TRBJ1-1
cdr3_nt: TGTGCCACCAGTGTGGCGGGGAACACTGAAGCTTTCTTT
cdr3_aa: CATSVAGNTEAFF

clone_size: -
d_call: TRBD1
v_call: TRBV6-5
j_call: TRBJ2-3
cdr3_nt: TGTGCCAGCCATAAGGGGGCGTCCTCAGATACGCAGTATTTT
cdr3_aa: CASHKGASSDTQYF

clone_size: -
d_call: TRBD1
v_call: TRBV11-2
j_call: TRBJ2-2
cdr3_nt: TGTGCCAGCAGCTTAAACAGGGGGATGGGTCTGTCCGGGGAGCTGTTTTTT
cdr3_aa: CASSLNRGMGLSGELFF

clone_size: -
d_call: -
v_call: TRBV3-1/TRBV3-2
j_call: TRBJ1-2
cdr3_nt: TGTGCCAGCAGCACGACGGGGAGTAGGGAACACTATGGCTACACCTTC
cdr3_aa: CASSTTGSREHYGYTF

clone_size: -
d_call: -
v_call: TRBV6-4
j_call: TRBJ1-2
cdr3_nt: TGTGCCAGCAGTGACTCGAGGGCAGGCCTTGGGGGCTACACCTTC
cdr3_aa: CASSDSRAGLGGYTF

clone_size: -
d_call: TRBD1
v_call: TRBV5-1
j_call: TRBJ1-1
cdr3_nt: TGCGCCAGCAGCTCGGCGGGACAGGGGTACACTGAAGCTTTCTTT
cdr3_aa: CASSSAGQGYTEAFF

clone_size: -
d_call: -
v_call: TRBV29-1
j_call: TRBJ1-2
cdr3_nt: TGCAGCGTTGATGGGGGAGCGGACAATCGGGGGAGCTATGGCTACACCTTC
cdr3_aa: CSVDGGADNRGSYGYTF

clone_size: -
d_call: TRBD2
v_call: TRBV5-6
j_call: TRBJ2-7
cdr3_nt: TGTGCCAGCAGCTACCGGGACTACCCTTACGAGCAGTACTTC
cdr3_aa: CASSYRDYPYEQYF

clone_size: -
d_call: -
v_call: TRBV5-1
j_call: TRBJ2-7
cdr3_nt: TGCGCCAGCAGCTTGGGCGGGACCCTGATTTACGAGCAGTACTTC
cdr3_aa: CASSLGGTLIYEQYF

clone_size: -
d_call: -
v_call: TRBV5-1
j_call: TRBJ2-2
cdr3_nt: TGCGCCAGCAGCCTGGACACGAACACCGGGGAGCTGTTTTTT
cdr3_aa: CASSLDTNTGELFF

clone_size: -
d_call: -
v_call: TRBV5-1
j_call: TRBJ2-7
cdr3_nt: TGCGCCAGCAGCTTTGGGGGGAGCGACGAGCAGTACTTC
cdr3_aa: CASSFGGSDEQYF

clone_size: -
d_call: TRBD2
v_call: TRBV27
j_call: TRBJ2-3
cdr3_nt: TGTGCCAGCAGTCCTCTAGCGGGGAAAGATACGCAGTATTTT
cdr3_aa: CASSPLAGKDTQYF

clone_size: few
d_call: -
v_call: TRBV28
j_call: TRBJ1-2
cdr3_nt: TGTGCCAGCAGTTTTTGGTCCCAGGGAAGCTATGGCTACACCTTC
cdr3_aa: CASSFWSQGSYGYTF

clone_size: -
d_call: TRBD1
v_call: TRBV19
j_call: TRBJ2-2
cdr3_nt: TGTGCCAGTATAAAGAAAGGGACAGCCCCGACCGGGGAGCTGTTTTTT
cdr3_aa: CASIKKGTAPTGELFF

clone_size: -
d_call: -
v_call: TRBV2
j_call: TRBJ1-1
cdr3_nt: TGTGCCAGCAGGGAACCAATTACTGTAGGGGGTGAAGCTTTCTTT
cdr3_aa: CASREPITVGGEAFF

clone_size: few
d_call: -
v_call: TRBV6-5
j_call: TRBJ1-1
cdr3_nt: TGTGCCAGCAAACGGGAACTCATGAACACTGAAGCTTTCTTT
cdr3_aa: CASKRELMNTEAFF

clone_size: -
d_call: TRBD1
v_call: TRBV6-6
j_call: TRBJ2-5
cdr3_nt: TGTGCCAGCATAAACGAAATCCGGGACAGTAAAGAGACCCAGTACTTC
cdr3_aa: CASINEIRDSKETQYF

clone_size: -
d_call: TRBD1
v_call: TRBV7-6
j_call: TRBJ2-1
cdr3_nt: TGTGCCAGCAGCCTTTCCGGGACAGGGAATGAGCAGTTCTTC
cdr3_aa: CASSLSGTGNEQFF

clone_size: -
d_call: -
v_call: TRBV19
j_call: TRBJ1-2
cdr3_nt: TGTGCCAGTAGTATAGGCCACCAGGGGATCGGAGGCTACACCTTC
cdr3_aa: CASSIGHQGIGGYTF

clone_size: few
d_call: TRBD2
v_call: TRBV28
j_call: TRBJ2-1
cdr3_nt: TGTGCCAGCAGGCCCGGACTAGCGGGGGTCTACAATGAGCAGTTCTTC
cdr3_aa: CASRPGLAGVYNEQFF

clone_size: -
d_call: TRBD2
v_call: TRBV30
j_call: TRBJ2-1
cdr3_nt: TGTGCCTTTAACAGCGGGAGGGCCGGTTATGAGCAGTTCTTC
cdr3_aa: CAFNSGRAGYEQFF

clone_size: -
d_call: -
v_call: TRBV6-5
j_call: TRBJ2-3
cdr3_nt: TGTGCCAGCAGTCCAGATTTAAGTAGCACAGATACGCAGTATTTT
cdr3_aa: CASSPDLSSTDTQYF

clone_size: -
d_call: TRBD1
v_call: TRBV28
j_call: TRBJ1-6
cdr3_nt: TGTGCCAGCAGTTTTCTGGACAGGGTGGGTTCACCCCTCCACTTT
cdr3_aa: CASSFLDRVGSPLHF

clone_size: -
d_call: -
v_call: TRBV4-1
j_call: TRBJ1-3
cdr3_nt: TGCGCCAGCAGCCAAGGTCCGGGAACCTCTGGAAACACCATATATTTT
cdr3_aa: CASSQGPGTSGNTIYF

clone_size: -
d_call: TRBD2
v_call: TRBV7-3
j_call: TRBJ2-1
cdr3_nt: TGTGCCAGCAGCTTAATCCCTAGCGGAGACTACAATGAGCAGTTCTTC
cdr3_aa: CASSLIPSGDYNEQFF